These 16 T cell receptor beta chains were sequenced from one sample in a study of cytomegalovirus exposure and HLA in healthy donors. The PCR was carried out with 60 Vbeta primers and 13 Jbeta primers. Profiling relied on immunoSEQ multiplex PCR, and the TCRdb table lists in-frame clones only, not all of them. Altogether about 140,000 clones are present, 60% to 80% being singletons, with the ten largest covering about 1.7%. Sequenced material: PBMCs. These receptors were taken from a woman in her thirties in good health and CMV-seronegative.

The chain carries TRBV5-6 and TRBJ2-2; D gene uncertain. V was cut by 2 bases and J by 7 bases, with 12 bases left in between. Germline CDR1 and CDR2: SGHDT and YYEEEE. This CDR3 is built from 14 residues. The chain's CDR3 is CASSFSGWFGELFF. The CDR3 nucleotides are TGTGCCAGCAGCTTCAGTGGTTGGTTCGGGGAGCTGTTTTTT.

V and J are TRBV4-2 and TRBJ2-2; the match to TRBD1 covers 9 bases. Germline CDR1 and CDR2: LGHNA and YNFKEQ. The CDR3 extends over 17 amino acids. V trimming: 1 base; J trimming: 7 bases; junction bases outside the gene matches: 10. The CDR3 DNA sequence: TGTGCCAGCAGCCAAGGGTGGGACAGGGAGGGTGGCGGGGAGCTGTTTTTT. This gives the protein CASSQGWDREGGGELFF.

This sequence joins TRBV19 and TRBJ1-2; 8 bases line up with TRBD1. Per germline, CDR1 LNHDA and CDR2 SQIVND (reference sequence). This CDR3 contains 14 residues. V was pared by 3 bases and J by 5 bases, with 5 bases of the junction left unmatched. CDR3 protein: CASSIGQGPYGYTF. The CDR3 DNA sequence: TGTGCCAGTAGTATTGGACAGGGTCCTTATGGCTACACCTTC.

CDR3 sequence: CAWSALIRGGDEQYF. The CDR3 DNA follows: TGTGCCTGGAGTGCCCTCATTCGAGGGGGCGACGAGCAGTACTTC. The chain has TRBV30 and TRBJ2-7; 7 bases line up with TRBD1. This CDR3 contains 15 residues. Germline trimming cut 1 base from V and 5 bases from J; bases unmatched to any gene: 11. Germline CDR1 reads GTSNPN; CDR2 reads SVGIG (reference sequence).

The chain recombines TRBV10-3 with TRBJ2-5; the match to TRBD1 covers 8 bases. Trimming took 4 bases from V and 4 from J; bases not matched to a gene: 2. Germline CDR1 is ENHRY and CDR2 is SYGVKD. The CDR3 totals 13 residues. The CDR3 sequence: CAISGGTGETQYF. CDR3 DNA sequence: TGTGCCATCAGTGGCGGGACAGGAGAGACCCAGTACTTC.

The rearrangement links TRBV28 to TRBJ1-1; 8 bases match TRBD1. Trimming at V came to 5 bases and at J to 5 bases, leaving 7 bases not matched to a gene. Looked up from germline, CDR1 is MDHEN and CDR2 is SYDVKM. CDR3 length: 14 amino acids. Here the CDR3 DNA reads TGTGCCAGCAGTGGACAGGGAAGGAGGACTGAAGCTTTCTTT. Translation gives CASSGQGRRTEAFF.

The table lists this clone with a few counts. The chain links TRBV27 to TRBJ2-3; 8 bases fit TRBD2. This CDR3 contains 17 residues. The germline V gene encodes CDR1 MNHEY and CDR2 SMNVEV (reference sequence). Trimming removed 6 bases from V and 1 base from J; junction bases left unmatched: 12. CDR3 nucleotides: TGTGCCAGCAGCCTATCCCGCTTAGCGGGACGCACAGATACGCAGTATTTT. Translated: CASSLSRLAGRTDTQYF.

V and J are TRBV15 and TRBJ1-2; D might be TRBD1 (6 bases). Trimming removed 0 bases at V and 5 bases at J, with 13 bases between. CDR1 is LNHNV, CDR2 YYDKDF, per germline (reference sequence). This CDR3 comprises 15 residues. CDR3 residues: CATSRDGRGDYGYTF. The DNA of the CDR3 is TGTGCCACCAGCAGAGATGGGAGGGGGGATTATGGCTACACCTTC.

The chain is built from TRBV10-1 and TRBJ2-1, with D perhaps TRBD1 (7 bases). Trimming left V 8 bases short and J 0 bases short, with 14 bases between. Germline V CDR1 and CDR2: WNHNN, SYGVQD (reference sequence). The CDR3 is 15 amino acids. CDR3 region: CASAWRDSSYNEQFF. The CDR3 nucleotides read TGCGCCAGCGCTTGGCGGGACAGCTCCTACAATGAGCAGTTCTTC.

In DNA form, the CDR3 reads TGTGCCAGCATTGACAGGGAAAATAATTCACCCCTCCACTTT. It is translated as CASIDRENNSPLHF. The chain links TRBV6-6 to TRBJ1-6, with 7 positions matching TRBD1. CDR3 length equals 14 residues. The germline gives CDR1 MNHNY, CDR2 SVGAGI (reference sequence). The ends lost 7 bases at V and 5 bases at J; junction bases unmatched: 5.

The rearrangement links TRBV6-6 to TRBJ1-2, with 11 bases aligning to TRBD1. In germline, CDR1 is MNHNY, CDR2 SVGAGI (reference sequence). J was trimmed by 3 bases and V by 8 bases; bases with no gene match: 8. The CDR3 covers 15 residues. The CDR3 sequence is CASDNSDRGHYGYTF. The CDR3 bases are TGTGCCAGCGACAACTCGGACAGGGGGCACTATGGCTACACCTTC.

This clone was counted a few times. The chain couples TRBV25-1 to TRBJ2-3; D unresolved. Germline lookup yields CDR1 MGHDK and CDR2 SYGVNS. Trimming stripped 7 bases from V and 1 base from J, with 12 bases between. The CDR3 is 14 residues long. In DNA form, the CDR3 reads TGTGCCAGCACCCACCCGGTCGGCACAGATACGCAGTATTTT. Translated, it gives CASTHPVGTDTQYF.

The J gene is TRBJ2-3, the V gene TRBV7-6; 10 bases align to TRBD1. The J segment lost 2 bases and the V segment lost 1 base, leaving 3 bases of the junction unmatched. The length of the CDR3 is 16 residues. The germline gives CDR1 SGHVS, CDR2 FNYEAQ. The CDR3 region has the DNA TGTGCCAGCAGCTTAGGGGGGACAGGGGACACAGATACGCAGTATTTT. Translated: CASSLGGTGDTDTQYF.

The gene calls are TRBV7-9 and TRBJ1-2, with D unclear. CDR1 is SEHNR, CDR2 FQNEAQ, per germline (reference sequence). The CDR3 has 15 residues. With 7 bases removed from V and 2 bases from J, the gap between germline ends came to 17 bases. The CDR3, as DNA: TGTGCCAGCACCGGGGAATGGGGATTAAACTATGGCTACACCTTC. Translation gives CASTGEWGLNYGYTF. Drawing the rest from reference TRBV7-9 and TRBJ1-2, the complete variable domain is DTGVSQNPRHKITKRGQNVTFRCDPISEHNRLYWYRQTLGQGPEFLTYFQNEAQLEKSRLLSDRFSAERPKGSFSTLEIQRTEQGDSAMYLCASTGEWGLNYGYTFGSGTRLTVV.

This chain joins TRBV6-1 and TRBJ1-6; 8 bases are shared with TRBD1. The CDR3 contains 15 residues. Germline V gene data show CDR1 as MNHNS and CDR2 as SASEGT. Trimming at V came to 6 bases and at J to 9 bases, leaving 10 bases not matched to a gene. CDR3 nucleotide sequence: TGTGCCAGCAGACCACTGGACAGGGAGGGTTCACCCCTCCACTTT. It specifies CASRPLDREGSPLHF.

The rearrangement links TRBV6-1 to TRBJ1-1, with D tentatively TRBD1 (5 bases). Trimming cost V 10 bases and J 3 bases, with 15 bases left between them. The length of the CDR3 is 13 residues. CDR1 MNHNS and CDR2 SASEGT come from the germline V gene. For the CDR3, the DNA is TGTGCCACGAGACCCGCGGGGGACACTGAAGCTTTCTTT. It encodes CATRPAGDTEAFF.